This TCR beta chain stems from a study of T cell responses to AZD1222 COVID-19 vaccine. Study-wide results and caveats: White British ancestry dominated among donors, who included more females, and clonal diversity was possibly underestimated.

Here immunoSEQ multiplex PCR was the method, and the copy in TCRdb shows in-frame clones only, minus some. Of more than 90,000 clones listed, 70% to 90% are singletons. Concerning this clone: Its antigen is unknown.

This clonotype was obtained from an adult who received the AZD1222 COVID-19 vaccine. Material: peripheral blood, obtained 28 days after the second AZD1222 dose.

This CDR3 reads CASRAPGQGYEQFF. The CDR3 DNA reads as TGCGCCAGCAGAGCCCCGGGACAGGGGTATGAGCAGTTCTTC. This rearrangement joins TRBV5-1 to TRBJ2-1; 10 nucleotides line up with TRBD1. Germline V lookup: CDR1 SGHRS, CDR2 YFSETQ. Trimming took 5 bases from V and 8 from J; bases not matched to a gene: 7. This CDR3 is built from 14 residues.